The subject of this entry is one TCR beta chain. Its antigen is unidentified. The immunoSEQ assay was version 4, run in survey mode. Libraries were prepared by immunoSEQ multiplex PCR; TCRdb keeps only in-frame clonotypes and omits some of them. The data contain more than 30,000 clones, approximately 85% of them seen just once; the ten biggest clones take up around 0.88%. This specimen comes from a study of persistence of HIV-infected CD4 T cells. The overall study: A median of 8 years of suppressive ART preceded sampling. Multiple blood draws of up to about 180 mL, except two donors with single leukapheresis. General study points: Degenerate expanded CDR3beta sequences were enriched among CMV- and Gag-responding cells.

Deletions cut 11 bases from V and 4 bases from J, with 17 bases between. The CDR3 length is 13 residues. CDR1 is MNHEY, CDR2 SVGAGI, per germline. Overlapping HIV-1 Gag 15-mer peptides at roughly 1 ug per peptide per mL were used. Sorted nonresponding memory CD4+ T cells were CD40L-negative, CD69-negative, CD45RO-high. An 18-hour stimulation of CD8-depleted PBMCs used anti-CD28/CD49d costimulation, CD40-blocking antibody and enfuvirtide. The receptor was isolated from an adult with HIV. The donor label of this sample is uncertain. The chain couples TRBV6-5 to TRBJ2-5; maybe TRBD1 (6 bases). The material was cultured CD4+ T cells from PBMCs, obtained from a patient who received antiretroviral therapy. The CDR3 bases are TGTGCCTCCCGATACAGGGTCGGAGAGACCCAGTACTTC. It is translated as CASRYRVGETQYF.